The 7 T cell receptor beta chains below all came from one sample that was sequenced in a study of response to subunit inactivated influenza vaccine. TCRdb itself ran the RT-PCR reads through MiXCR, one entry per CDR3 protein. In the table there are around 790,000 distinct CDR3 sequences, approximately 21% of which are singletons. Source: PBMCs from blood, taken around 5 days after vaccination. The receptors shown here come from a man between 45 and 60 years old who received an inactivated influenza vaccine.

This clonotype was seen at least ten times. This chain uses TRBV12-3 or TRBV12-4 with TRBJ1-1; 8 nucleotides line up with TRBD1. Trimming cost V 6 bases and J 7 bases; bases outside gene matches: 1. This CDR3 has 11 amino acids. CDR3 amino acids: CASRGQVEAFF. DNA for the CDR3: TGTGCCAGCAGGGGACAGGTTGAAGCTTTCTTT.

The chain uses TRBV30 and TRBJ2-7; D might be TRBD2 (6 bases). The CDR3 loop spans 13 amino acids. Trimming took 0 bases from V and 5 from J, leaving 11 bases between them. Germline loops: CDR1 GTSNPN, CDR2 SVGIG (reference sequence). In DNA form, the CDR3 reads TGTGCCTGGAGTGTAGGCGGGATCCACGAGCAGTACTTC. Encoded protein: CAWSVGGIHEQYF.

This clonotype was recorded a few times. J is TRBJ2-2 and V is TRBV24-1, with D tentatively TRBD1 (6 bases). Trimming shortened V by 4 bases and J by 1 base, and 9 bases separated the two germline ends. Looked up from germline, CDR1 is KGHDR and CDR2 is SFDVKD. This CDR3 spans 15 amino acids. The CDR3 here is CATSDPDRNTGELFF. The CDR3 region has the DNA TGTGCCACCAGTGACCCGGACAGGAACACCGGGGAGCTGTTTTTT.

This clonotype was seen a handful of times. This chain links TRBV7-3 with TRBJ2-1; a weak D match, TRBD2 (5 bases). Looked up from germline, CDR1 is SGHTA and CDR2 is FQGTGA. Between the trimmed V and J ends, which lost 5 bases and 7 bases, there was a span of 18 bases. The CDR3 is 15 amino acids. DNA of the CDR3: TGTGCCAGCAGCGCCACGGGTTTTCGAGGGAATGAGCAGTTCTTC. It translates to CASSATGFRGNEQFF.

This sequence joins TRBV4-2 and TRBJ1-4; D unclear. This CDR3 contains 13 residues. The V end lost 6 bases, the J end lost 3 bases, and 8 bases lay between the germline ends. Germline V gene lookup returns CDR1 LGHNA and CDR2 YNFKEQ. The CDR3 loop reads CASRTDPNEKLFF. The CDR3 DNA follows: TGTGCCAGCAGGACCGATCCTAATGAAAAACTGTTTTTT.

This clonotype was counted ten times or more. The V call is TRBV12-3 or TRBV12-4, the J call TRBJ2-1, with 8 bases that match TRBD2. The CDR3 sequence is 12 residues long. With V trimmed by 7 bases and J by 9 bases, 5 bases remained unmatched. CDR3 protein: CASTGGATEQFF. CDR3 DNA: TGTGCCAGCACCGGGGGGGCCACTGAGCAGTTCTTC.

This rearrangement joins TRBV5-1 to TRBJ1-1; D might be TRBD1 (6 bases). The CDR3 loop spans 17 amino acids. Germline assignment: CDR1 SGHRS and CDR2 YFSETQ. The V gene lost 4 bases and the J gene lost 8 bases, with 27 bases spanning the gap. The CDR3 sequence is CASSPQGPGTRGSEAFF. As DNA, the CDR3 is TGCGCCAGCAGCCCCCAGGGACCCGGGACAAGGGGCTCGGAAGCTTTCTTT.